This T cell receptor (beta chain) was identified in a study of T cell repertoires in cytomegalovirus infection. Across the whole study: Signatures in public TCR beta sequences pointed to both CMV infection and matching HLA type. General study results and limits: HLA-C-restricted CMV-specific TCR beta clonotypes prevailed in the ex vivo response.

Details on this clonotype: Antigen unknown.

The CDR3 runs 12 residues. The germline V and J ends were trimmed by 7 bases and 2 bases, with 9 bases remaining between them. Looked up from germline, CDR1 is SEHNR and CDR2 is FQNEAQ (reference sequence). One entry per CDR3 protein, called by TCRdb with MiXCR from the reads. Of about 160,000 distinct CDR3 sequences listed, roughly a sixth were seen once; the top ten hold 18%. This receptor was obtained from a human donor in good health (CMV status not recorded). Some clones in this sample may be carry-over from other donors' samples. The chain has TRBV7-9 and TRBJ2-7, with D hard to call. Sequenced sample: CD8+ T cells from PBMCs. CDR3 loop: CASTEVPYEQYF. The CDR3 DNA reads as TGTGCCAGCACCGAGGTCCCCTACGAGCAGTACTTC.